The T cell receptor beta chain described here comes from a study of T cell repertoires in cytomegalovirus infection. TCRdb passed the reads through MiXCR, listing each CDR3 protein once. The sample contains approximately 1,000,000 distinct CDR3 sequences, approximately 32% of which appear only once. With regard to this clonotype: Antigen: not known. One end of the junction fails to match germline, which may point to a read error.

This TCR derives from a human donor in good health (CMV status not recorded). Some clones in this sample may be carry-over from other donors' samples. The sample in question was cultured CD8+ T cells from PBMCs, obtained from culture after CMV antigen stimulation.

The DNA of the CDR3 is TGTGCTAGCAGCTTATACCCGAGGGGGGCTAGCACTGAAGCTTTCTTT. Its protein product is CASSLYPRGASTEAFF. The V call is TRBV7-7, the J call TRBJ1-1; possibly TRBD1 for D (6 bases). This CDR3 contains 16 residues. CDR1 and CDR2 (germline): SSHAT, FNYEAQ (reference sequence).